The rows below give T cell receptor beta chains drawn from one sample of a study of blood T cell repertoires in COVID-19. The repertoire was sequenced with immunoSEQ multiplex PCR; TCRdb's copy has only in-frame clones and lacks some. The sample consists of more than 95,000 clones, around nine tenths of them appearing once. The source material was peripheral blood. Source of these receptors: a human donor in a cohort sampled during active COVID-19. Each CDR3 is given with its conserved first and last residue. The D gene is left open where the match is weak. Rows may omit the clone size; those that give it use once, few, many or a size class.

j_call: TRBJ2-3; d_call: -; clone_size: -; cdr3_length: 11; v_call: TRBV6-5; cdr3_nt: TGTGCCAGCACTTTCGTGGATACGCAGTATTTT; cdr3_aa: CASTFVDTQYF
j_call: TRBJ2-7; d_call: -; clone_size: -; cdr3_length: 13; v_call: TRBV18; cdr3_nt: TGTGCCAGCTCAGAGGACACAAAATACGAGCAGTACTTC; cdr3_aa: CASSEDTKYEQYF
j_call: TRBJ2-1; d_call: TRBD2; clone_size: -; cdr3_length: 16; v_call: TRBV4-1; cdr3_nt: TGCGCCAGCAGCCAAGCTGCGGGGGGGGCTAGTTATGAGCAGTTCTTC; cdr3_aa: CASSQAAGGASYEQFF
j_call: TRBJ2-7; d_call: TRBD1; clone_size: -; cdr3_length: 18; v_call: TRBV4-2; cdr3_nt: TGTGCCAGCAGCCAAGAAGGGACAGGACAGGGGCTGGGCTACGAGCAGTACTTC; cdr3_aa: CASSQEGTGQGLGYEQYF
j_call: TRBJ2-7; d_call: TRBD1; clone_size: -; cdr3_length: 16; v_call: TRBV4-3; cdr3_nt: TGCGCCAGCAGCCAAGCAGCCCAGGGGGCGCGGTACGAGCAGTACTTC; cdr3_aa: CASSQAAQGARYEQYF
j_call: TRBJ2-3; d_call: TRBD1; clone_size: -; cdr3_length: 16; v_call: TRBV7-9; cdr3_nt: TGTGCCAGCAGCTATCCGCCGGACAGGGAAGGCATAACGCAGTATTTT; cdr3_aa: CASSYPPDREGITQYF
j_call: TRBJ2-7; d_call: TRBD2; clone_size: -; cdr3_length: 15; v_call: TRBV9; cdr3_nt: TGTGCCAGCAGCCCCTGGGGACTAGCGGGAGCCGAGCAGTACTTC; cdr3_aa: CASSPWGLAGAEQYF
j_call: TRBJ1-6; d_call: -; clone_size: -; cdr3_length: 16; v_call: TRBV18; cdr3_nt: TGTGCCAGCTCACCCGCCGGGTCGACGCATAATTCACCCCTCCACTTT; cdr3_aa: CASSPAGSTHNSPLHF
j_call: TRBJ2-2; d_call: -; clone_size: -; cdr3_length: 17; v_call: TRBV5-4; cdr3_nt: TGTGCCAGCAGCTTCGCCCGCCTGGGCAGAAACACCGGGGAGCTGTTTTTT; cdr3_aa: CASSFARLGRNTGELFF
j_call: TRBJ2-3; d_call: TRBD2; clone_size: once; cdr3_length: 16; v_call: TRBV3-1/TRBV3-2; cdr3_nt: TGTGCCAGCAGCCCCCGATTAGCGGGCTACACAGATACGCAGTATTTT; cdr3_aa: CASSPRLAGYTDTQYF
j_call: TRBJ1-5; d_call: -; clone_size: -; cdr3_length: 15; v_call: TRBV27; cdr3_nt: TGTGCCAGCAGTGAGGCCCGTTATAGCAATCAGCCCCAGCATTTT; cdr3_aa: CASSEARYSNQPQHF
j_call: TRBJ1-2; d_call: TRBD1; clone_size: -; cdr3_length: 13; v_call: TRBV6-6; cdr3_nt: TGTGCCATCGAGTTAACAGGGGGCTATGGCTACACCTTC; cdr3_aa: CAIELTGGYGYTF
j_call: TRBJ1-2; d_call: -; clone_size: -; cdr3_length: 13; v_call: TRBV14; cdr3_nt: TGTGCCAGCAGCCAAGTCGGTGGCTATGGCTACACCTTC; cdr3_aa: CASSQVGGYGYTF
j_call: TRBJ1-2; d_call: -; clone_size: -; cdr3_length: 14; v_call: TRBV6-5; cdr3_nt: TGTGCCAGCTCAAAGAGGGTCCCAATCTATGGCTACACCTTC; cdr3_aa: CASSKRVPIYGYTF
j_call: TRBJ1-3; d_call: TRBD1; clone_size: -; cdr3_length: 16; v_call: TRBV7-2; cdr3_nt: TGTGCCAGCAGCTTAGCTATACAGGGGGCTGGAAACACCATATATTTT; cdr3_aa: CASSLAIQGAGNTIYF
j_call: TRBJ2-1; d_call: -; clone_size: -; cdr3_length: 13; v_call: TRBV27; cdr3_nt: TGTGCCAGCAGTTTAAGCCCAGCGCATGAGCAGTTCTTC; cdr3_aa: CASSLSPAHEQFF
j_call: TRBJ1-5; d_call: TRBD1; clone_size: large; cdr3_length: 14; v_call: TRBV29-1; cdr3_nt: TGCAGCGTTCCCGGGACAGAAAGCAATCAGCCCCAGCATTTT; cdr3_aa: CSVPGTESNQPQHF
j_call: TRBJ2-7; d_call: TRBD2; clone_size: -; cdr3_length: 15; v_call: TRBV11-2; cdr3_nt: TGTGCCAGCAGCTCCATAGCGGGGGGGCCGGGGGAGCAGTACTTC; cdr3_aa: CASSSIAGGPGEQYF
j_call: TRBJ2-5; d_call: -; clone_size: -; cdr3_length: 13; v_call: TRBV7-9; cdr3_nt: TGTGCCAGCAGCTCGACAGCACAAGAGACCCAGTACTTC; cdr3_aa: CASSSTAQETQYF
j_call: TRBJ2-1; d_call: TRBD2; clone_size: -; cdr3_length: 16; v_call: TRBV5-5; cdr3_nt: TGTGCCAGCAGCCTCTACGGGACTAGCGGTTACAATGAGCAGTTCTTC; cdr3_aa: CASSLYGTSGYNEQFF
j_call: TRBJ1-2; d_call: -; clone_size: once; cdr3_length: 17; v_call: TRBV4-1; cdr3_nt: TGCGCCAGCAGCCGCAATCCTCTCGGACTTTCGAACTATGGCTACACCTTC; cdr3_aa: CASSRNPLGLSNYGYTF
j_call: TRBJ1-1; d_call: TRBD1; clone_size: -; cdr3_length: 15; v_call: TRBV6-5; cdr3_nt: TGTGCCAGCAACAGGGGGCAGCGGTTGGACACTGAAGCTTTCTTT; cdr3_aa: CASNRGQRLDTEAFF